This TCR beta chain was obtained from a study of blood T cells in healthy people across ages. The study's findings and limits: Total diversity from one million sequenced T cells was likely underestimated.

Notes on this clonotype: Its antigen is as yet unknown.

Per individual sample, total RNA of at least 5.5 micrograms was extracted. Combining a sample-barcoded 5' primer with a J-beta primer mix, a second PCR ran for roughly 6 to 12 cycles. TCRdb ran MiXCR on the 5' RACE reads and lists one entry per CDR3 protein. The sample yields hundreds of thousands of distinct CDR3 sequences, less than 45% seen once. This receptor was obtained from an elderly man in good health. Source material: blood.

CDR3 in DNA: TGTGCCAGCAGCGCGGGAGAGGGGAGCGCTGAAGCTTTCTTT. It specifies CASSAGEGSAEAFF. The rearrangement links TRBV7-6 to TRBJ1-1, with D possibly TRBD1 on 5 matching bases. Looked up from germline, CDR1 is SGHVS and CDR2 is FNYEAQ. Trimming removed 5 bases at V and 6 bases at J, with 16 bases between. This CDR3 has 14 amino acids. The full variable domain, rest sourced from reference TRBV7-6 and TRBJ1-1, is GAGVSQSPRYKVTKRGQDVALRCDPISGHVSLYWYRQALGQGPEFLTYFNYEAQQDKSGLPNDRFSAERPEGSISTLTIQRTEQRDSAMYRCASSAGEGSAEAFFGQGTRLTVV.